This TCR beta chain was sequenced during a study of patients and donors after allogeneic stem cell transplantation. TCRdb reanalysed the RT-PCR reads using MiXCR and keeps one entry per CDR3 protein. This sample yields 900,000 to 1,000,000 distinct CDR3 sequences, of which approximately 19% are seen a single time; roughly 6% belongs to the top ten. This clonotype appeared a few times. V was clipped by 3 bases and J by 9 bases, with 9 bases between them. The CDR3 extends over 11 amino acids. Germline V gives CDR1 SEHNR, CDR2 FQNEAQ (reference sequence). The chain recombines TRBV7-9 with TRBJ2-7; D perhaps matches TRBD2 (5 bases). This TCR derives from a human donor who was either an allogeneic HSCT recipient or a stem cell or donor lymphocyte infusion donor (not recorded which). It is not recorded whose cells these are; they may come from a transplant donor. Sequences were obtained from blood, either unsorted or a sorted T cell fraction (not recorded which). The DNA for the CDR3 is TGTGCCAGCAGCTTCGGGGAGTGGCAGTACTTC. The encoded protein is CASSFGEWQYF.